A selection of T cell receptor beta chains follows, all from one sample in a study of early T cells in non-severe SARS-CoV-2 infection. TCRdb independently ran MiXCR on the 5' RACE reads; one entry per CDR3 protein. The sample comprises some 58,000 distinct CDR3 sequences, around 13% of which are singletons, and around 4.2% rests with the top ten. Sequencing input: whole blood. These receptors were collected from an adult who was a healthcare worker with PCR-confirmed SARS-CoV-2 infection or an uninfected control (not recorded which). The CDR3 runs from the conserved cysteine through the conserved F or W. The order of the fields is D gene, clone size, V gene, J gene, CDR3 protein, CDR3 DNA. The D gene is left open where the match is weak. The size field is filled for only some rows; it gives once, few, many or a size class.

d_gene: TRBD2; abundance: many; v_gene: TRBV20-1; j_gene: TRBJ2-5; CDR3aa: CSARRGSEETQYF; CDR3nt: TGCAGTGCTAGGCGGGGGAGTGAAGAGACCCAGTACTTC
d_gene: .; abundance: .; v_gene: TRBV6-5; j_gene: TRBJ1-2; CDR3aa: CASSPMGQIYGYTF; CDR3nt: TGTGCCAGCAGTCCCATGGGACAAATCTATGGCTACACCTTC
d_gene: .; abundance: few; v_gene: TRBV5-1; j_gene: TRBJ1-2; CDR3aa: CASSLRTARYGYTF; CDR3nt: TGCGCCAGCAGCCTCAGGACAGCCCGCTATGGCTACACCTTC
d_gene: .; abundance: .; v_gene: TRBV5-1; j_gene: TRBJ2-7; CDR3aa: CASSFSRVHEQYF; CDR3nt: TGCGCCAGCAGCTTTTCAAGGGTCCACGAGCAGTACTTC
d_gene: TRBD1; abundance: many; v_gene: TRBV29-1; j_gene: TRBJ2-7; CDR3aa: CSGATGSGEQYF; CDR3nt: TGCAGCGGCGCGACAGGGTCGGGCGAGCAGTACTTC
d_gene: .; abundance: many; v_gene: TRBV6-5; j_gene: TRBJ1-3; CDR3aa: CASSRGSSSGNTIYF; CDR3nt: TGTGCCAGCAGTAGAGGGAGTTCATCTGGAAACACCATATATTTT
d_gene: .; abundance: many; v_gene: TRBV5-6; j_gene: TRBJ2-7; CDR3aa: CASSLAVAYEQYF; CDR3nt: TGTGCCAGCAGCTTGGCAGTTGCCTACGAGCAGTACTTC
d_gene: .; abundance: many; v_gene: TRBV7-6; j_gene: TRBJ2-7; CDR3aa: CASSLGRTYEQYF; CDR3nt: TGTGCCAGCAGCTTGGGACGAACCTACGAGCAGTACTTC
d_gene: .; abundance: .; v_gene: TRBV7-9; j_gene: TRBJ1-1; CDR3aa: CASSPSFRGTEAFF; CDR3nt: TGTGCCAGCAGTCCTTCATTTCGGGGGACTGAAGCTTTCTTT
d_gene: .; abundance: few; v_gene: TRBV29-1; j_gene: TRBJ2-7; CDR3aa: CSVEDTYEQYF; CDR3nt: TGCAGCGTCGAAGACACCTACGAGCAGTACTTC
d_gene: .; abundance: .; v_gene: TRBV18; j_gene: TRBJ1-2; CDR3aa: CASSGGPLYGYTF; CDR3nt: TGTGCCAGCTCGGGGGGACCTCTATATGGCTACACCTTC
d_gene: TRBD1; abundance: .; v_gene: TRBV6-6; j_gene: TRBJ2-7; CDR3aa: CATLGTGGNQGEQYF; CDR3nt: TGTGCCACCCTAGGGACAGGGGGTAACCAAGGGGAGCAGTACTTC
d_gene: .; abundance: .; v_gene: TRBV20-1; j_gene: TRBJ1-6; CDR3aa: CSARVGRDVSPLHF; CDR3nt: TGCAGTGCTAGGGTCGGACGGGATGTTTCACCCCTCCACTTT
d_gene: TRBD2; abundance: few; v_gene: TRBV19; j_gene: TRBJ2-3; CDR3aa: CASMERGATDTQYF; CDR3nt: TGTGCCAGTATGGAGCGGGGCGCCACAGATACGCAGTATTTT
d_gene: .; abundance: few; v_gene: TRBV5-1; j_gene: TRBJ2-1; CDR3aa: CASSLNRLQDSWVNEQFF; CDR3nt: TGCGCCAGCAGCTTGAATCGGTTACAGGACAGCTGGGTCAATGAGCAGTTCTTC
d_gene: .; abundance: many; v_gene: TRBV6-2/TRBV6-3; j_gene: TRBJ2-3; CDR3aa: CASSPRLGADTQYF; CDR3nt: TGTGCCAGCAGCCCCAGGTTAGGGGCAGATACGCAGTATTTT
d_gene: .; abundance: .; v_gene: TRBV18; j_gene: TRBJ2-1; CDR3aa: CASSFNWGNEQFF; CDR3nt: TGTGCCAGCTCATTCAACTGGGGGAATGAGCAGTTCTTC
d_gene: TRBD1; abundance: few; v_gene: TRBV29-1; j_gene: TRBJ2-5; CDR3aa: CSVEEQGGKTQYF; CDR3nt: TGCAGCGTTGAAGAACAGGGGGGCAAGACCCAGTACTTC
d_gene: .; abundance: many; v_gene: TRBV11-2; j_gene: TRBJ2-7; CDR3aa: CASTGLTSYEQYF; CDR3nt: TGTGCCAGCACGGGACTGACCTCCTACGAGCAGTACTTC
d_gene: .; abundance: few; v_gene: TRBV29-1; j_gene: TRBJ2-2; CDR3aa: CSVEDPQGPGELFF; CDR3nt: TGCAGCGTTGAAGATCCACAGGGACCCGGGGAGCTGTTTTTT
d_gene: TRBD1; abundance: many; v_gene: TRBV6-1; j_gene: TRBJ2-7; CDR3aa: CASTPPNRDRGGEQYF; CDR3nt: TGTGCCAGCACCCCCCCAAACCGGGACAGGGGAGGCGAGCAGTACTTC
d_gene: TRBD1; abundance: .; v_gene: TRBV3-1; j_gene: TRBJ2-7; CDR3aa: CASTPDRTGGGQYF; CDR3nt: TGTGCCAGCACCCCGGATAGGACAGGCGGAGGGCAGTACTTC
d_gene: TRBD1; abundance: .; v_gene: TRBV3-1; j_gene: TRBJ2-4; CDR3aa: CASSQGYRGRGGDIQYF; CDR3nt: TGTGCCAGCAGCCAAGGATACAGGGGGCGGGGAGGAGACATTCAGTACTTC
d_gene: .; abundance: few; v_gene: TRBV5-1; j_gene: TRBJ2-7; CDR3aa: CASSLVGGSHEQYF; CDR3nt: TGCGCCAGCAGCTTGGTAGGGGGAAGTCACGAGCAGTACTTC
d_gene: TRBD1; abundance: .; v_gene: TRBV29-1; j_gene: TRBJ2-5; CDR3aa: CSVEEKGQGAETQYF; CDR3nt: TGCAGCGTTGAAGAAAAGGGACAGGGCGCAGAGACCCAGTACTTC
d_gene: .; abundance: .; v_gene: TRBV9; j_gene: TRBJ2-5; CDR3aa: CASSYTGQGETQYF; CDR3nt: TGTGCCAGCAGCTATACAGGGCAGGGAGAGACCCAGTACTTC
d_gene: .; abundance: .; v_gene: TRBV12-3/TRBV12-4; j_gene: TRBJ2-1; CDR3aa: CASSLGDGVSNEQFF; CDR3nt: TGTGCCAGCAGTTTAGGAGACGGGGTGAGCAATGAGCAGTTCTTC
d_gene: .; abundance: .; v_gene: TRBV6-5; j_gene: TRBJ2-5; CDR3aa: CASSYSGAPGREETQYF; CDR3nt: TGTGCCAGCAGTTACTCGGGCGCCCCCGGCAGGGAAGAGACCCAGTACTTC
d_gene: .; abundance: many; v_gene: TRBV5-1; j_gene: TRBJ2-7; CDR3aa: CASSLGRTTAREQYF; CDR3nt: TGCGCCAGCAGCTTGGGGCGTACTACCGCTCGCGAGCAGTACTTC
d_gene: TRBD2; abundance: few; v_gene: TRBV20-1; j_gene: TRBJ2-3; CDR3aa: CSASRKESGGTDTQYF; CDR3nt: TGCAGTGCTTCACGCAAAGAGAGCGGGGGCACAGATACGCAGTATTTT
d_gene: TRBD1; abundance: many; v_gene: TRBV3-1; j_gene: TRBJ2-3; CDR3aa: CASSLWLGQPSTDTQYF; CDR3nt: TGTGCCAGCAGCCTTTGGCTGGGACAGCCAAGCACAGATACGCAGTATTTT
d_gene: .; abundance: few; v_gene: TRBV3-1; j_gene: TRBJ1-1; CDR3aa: CASSRTGGEAFF; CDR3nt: TGTGCCAGCAGCCGGACCGGGGGTGAAGCTTTCTTT
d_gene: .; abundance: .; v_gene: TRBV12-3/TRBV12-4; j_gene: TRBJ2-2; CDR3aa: CATRRGRTGELFF; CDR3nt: TGTGCCACCCGACGGGGTCGGACCGGGGAGCTGTTTTTT
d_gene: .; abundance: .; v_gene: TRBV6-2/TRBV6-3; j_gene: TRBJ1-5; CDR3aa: CASGEPQHF; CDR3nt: TGTGCCAGCGGGGAGCCCCAGCATTTT
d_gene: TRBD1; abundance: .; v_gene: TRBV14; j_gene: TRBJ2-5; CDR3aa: CASSQDVQGAETQYF; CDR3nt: TGTGCCAGCAGCCAAGATGTTCAGGGGGCAGAGACCCAGTACTTC
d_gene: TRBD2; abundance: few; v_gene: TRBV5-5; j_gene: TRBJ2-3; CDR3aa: CASNRAGAYTDTQYF; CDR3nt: TGTGCCAGTAACCGAGCGGGGGCCTACACAGATACGCAGTATTTT
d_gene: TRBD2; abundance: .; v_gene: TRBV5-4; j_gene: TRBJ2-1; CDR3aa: CASSYPGLASHNEQFF; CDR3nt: TGTGCCAGCAGCTACCCGGGACTAGCCTCCCACAATGAGCAGTTCTTC
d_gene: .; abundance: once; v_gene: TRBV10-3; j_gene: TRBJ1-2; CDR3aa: CAISDTTAEANYGYTF; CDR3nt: TGTGCCATCAGTGATACTACAGCTGAAGCTAACTATGGCTACACCTTC
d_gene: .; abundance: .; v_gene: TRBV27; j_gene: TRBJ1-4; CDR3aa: CASRRNGEKLFF; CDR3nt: TGTGCCAGCAGAAGGAATGGGGAAAAACTGTTTTTT
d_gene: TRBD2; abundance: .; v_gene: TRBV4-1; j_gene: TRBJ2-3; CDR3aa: CASSQDPSGEVDTQYF; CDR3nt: TGCGCCAGCAGCCAAGACCCTAGCGGGGAGGTAGATACGCAGTATTTT
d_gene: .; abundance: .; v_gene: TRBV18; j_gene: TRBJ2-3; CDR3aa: CASSPPRGGISTDTQYF; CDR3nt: TGTGCCAGCTCACCACCACGCGGGGGCATCAGCACAGATACGCAGTATTTT
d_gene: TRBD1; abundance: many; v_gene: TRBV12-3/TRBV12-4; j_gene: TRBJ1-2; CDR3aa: CASSLVSWGQDYGYTF; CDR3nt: TGTGCCAGCAGTTTAGTCAGTTGGGGACAGGACTATGGCTACACCTTC
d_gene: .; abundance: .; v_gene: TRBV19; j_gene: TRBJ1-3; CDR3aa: CASSKGPPGNTIYF; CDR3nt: TGTGCCAGTAGTAAGGGGCCCCCTGGAAACACCATATATTTT
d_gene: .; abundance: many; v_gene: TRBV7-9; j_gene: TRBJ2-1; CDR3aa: CASSQDEQFF; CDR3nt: TGTGCCAGCAGCCAGGATGAGCAGTTCTTC
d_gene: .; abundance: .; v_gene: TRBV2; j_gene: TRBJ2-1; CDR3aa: CASSEVGYNEQFF; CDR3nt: TGTGCCAGCAGTGAGGTAGGCTACAATGAGCAGTTCTTC